This T cell receptor (beta chain) was profiled in a study of shared clonotypes between healthy human individuals (dated by TCRdb to about 2020). In the study overall: The cohort included three men and a couple of women between 18 and 49 years of age. For each donor, CD4 naive and CD4 memory were each given three plates, CD8 naive was given two plates, and CD8 memory was given one plate. Blood TCR repertoires of a handful of healthy adults were deeply sequenced to estimate repertoire size and the extent of clonotype sharing between individuals. Different laboratories and diverse techniques were used to prepare libraries and sequence TCR repertoires, to increase sequencing depth and limit assay-specific biases. Leukapheresis yielded between about 0.8 and 8.9 billion PBMCs per donor.

The donors were healthy, HIV-negative adults who had no recently reported acute infections or vaccinations. Every donor was a Caucasian adult residing in Nashville, Tennessee, USA. CD4+ T cells were enriched by magnetic negative selection, after which naive cells were positively selected on CD45RA and the negative fraction was taken as the memory subset. Blood was obtained by leukapheresis, after which PBMCs were separated by Ficoll-Histopaque density gradient centrifugation and cryopreserved in liquid nitrogen vapor phase. Purity and quantity of every magnetically sorted T cell population were checked by analytical flow cytometry. Genomic DNA was isolated from each sorted fraction and quantified by UV absorbance on a Nanodrop 2000c. The paper as a whole reports these results and caveats: Rarefaction of sorted-subset datasets indicated incomplete sequencing despite the large sequencing depth. Because the study included a small number of donors, the genetic and exposure-history diversity represented was limited. Sharing across a few donors was observed for 4.5% to 6.5% of naive CD4, about 3.2% of naive CD8, over 2% of memory CD4, and around 0.4% of memory CD8 clonotypes. Clonotypes shared by all four sorted-subset donors showed higher generation probabilities than non-shared clonotypes. Sampling was restricted to blood, and TCR repertoires in tissues likely differ from the TCR repertoires found in blood. Pairwise subsampling led to the expectation that sequencing depth would affect the degree of clonotype sharing among donors. Naive subsets generally had larger estimated clonotype richness than memory subsets did.

Turning to this clone: Its cognate antigen has yet to be identified. No clone much larger than this one lies a single base away; base qualities are absent.

Using the deep immunoSEQ assay, TCR CDR3 regions were amplified from genomic DNA by multiplex PCR. Genomic DNA extracted from each cell subset was distributed evenly over all wells of several immunoSEQ 96-well plates, and each plate served as one replicate. Each replicate PCR for sorted subsets received around 200 ng genomic DNA, equal to tens of thousands of T cell genomes. Purified libraries were quantified with a Qubit 3.0 fluorometer, sized on a Bioanalyzer 2100, and re-quantified with the KAPA Library Quantification kit. A separate single-read 150-cycle Illumina NextSeq 550 flow cell was used to sequence each immunoSEQ 96-well plate. The authors processed their data as follows. Because the immunoSEQ output included only junctional sequences and no quality scores, the filtering could not be the same as the filtering used for full-length reads. Sequences were annotated with PyIR, a Python wrapper for IgBLAST v1.9, and V/J genes and CDR3 were assigned using IMGT germline references. Reads with weak V/J assignments (E-value above 1e-6), missing CDR3, stop codons, out-of-frame junctions, or ambiguous translated residues were removed. V3J clonotypes were defined as sequences sharing the same inferred V gene, J gene, and CDR3 amino acid sequence. Percentage overlap between repertoires was calculated by dividing the number of shared unique clonotypes by the size of the smaller repertoire. Repertoire richness was assessed with RTK rarefaction, the Chao1 estimator, and Recon v2.1 estimates of unobserved clonotypes. Generation probabilities were computed with OLGA for all TCRbeta clonotypes obtained by the gDNA method from several donors. TCRdb provides this immuneACCESS table in a form limited to in-frame rearrangements. Some clones are lacking; in checked studies, under half of them reflect an unresolved V gene, and why the rest are absent is not known. V and J calls and clone size are as listed in that table; D and trimming were resolved from the DNA. This sample holds approximately 2.4 million clones; approximately 96% were observed only once. Of the sample, 0.13% is held by the ten largest clones.

The clonotype originates from a man between 18 and 29 years old in good health. Source material: naive CD4+ T cells sorted from blood. The cell subset or site tag for this specimen amounts to: CD45RA+ positively selected.

At the DNA level, the sequence is TGTGCCTGGAGTGTCTGGGGGCGGGGGTCCCAGTACTTC. Its coded protein is CAWSVWGRGSQYF. This chain joins TRBV30 to TRBJ2-5, and TRBD2 may be the D gene, going by 7 matching bases. The CDR3 runs 13 residues from the cysteine to the phenylalanine. Of all the DNA, just the CDR3 is kept, 39 bases in frame from base 1. Deletion took 0 bases off V and 9 bases off J, with a span of 14 bases between the germline ends. CDR1 and CDR2, per the germline V gene (reference sequence), are GTSNPN and SVGIG.